These 22 T cell receptor beta chains were all obtained from the same sample, sequenced in a study of T cells after yellow fever vaccination. TCRdb fed the 5' RACE reads into MiXCR, producing one record per CDR3 protein. The repertoire holds around 30,000 distinct CDR3 sequences, with less than 6.5% as singletons. The sample was CD8+ T cells sorted from PBMCs, taken 10 days after the yellow fever booster vaccination. The receptors derive from a man younger than 45 who received the YFV17D yellow fever vaccine.

This chain links TRBV24-1 with TRBJ2-3, with D maybe TRBD2 (6 bases). CDR1 KGHDR and CDR2 SFDVKD come from the germline V gene. The CDR3 runs to 15 residues. V lost 4 bases and J 2 bases, leaving 12 bases between the germline ends. DNA of the CDR3: TGTGCCACCAGTGAGACTAGGGCATACACAGATACGCAGTATTTT. This translates into CATSETRAYTDTQYF.

This clonotype has a handful of counts. The chain is built from TRBV28 and TRBJ1-2, with TRBD1 matching 9 bases. Germline CDR1 is MDHEN and CDR2 is SYDVKM. CDR3 size: 17 residues. V was clipped by 5 bases and J by 6 bases; unmatched bases: 16. The CDR3 reads CASSRTGDSMDLDGYTF. CDR3 DNA sequence: TGTGCCAGCAGTCGGACAGGGGACAGTATGGATCTAGATGGCTACACCTTC.

This clonotype was detected many times. J is TRBJ1-1 and V is TRBV19; tentatively, D is TRBD1 (6 bases). The germline CDR1 and CDR2 sequences are LNHDA and SQIVND (reference sequence). The CDR3 runs 16 residues. V shed 3 bases and J shed 6 bases, with 20 bases lying between them. Written as DNA, the CDR3 is TGTGCCAGTAGTATCTTATTGGGGGCCGGTGGCGCTGAAGCTTTCTTT. This codes for CASSILLGAGGAEAFF.

The V and J genes are TRBV6-2 or TRBV6-3 and TRBJ1-1; 7 bases are a match to TRBD1. V shed 10 bases and J 8 bases; nucleotides not matched to a gene: 10. The CDR3 runs 12 residues. Germline CDR1 reads MNHEY; CDR2 reads SVGEGT. The CDR3 region has the DNA TGTGCCACCTCGCAGGGGGGGAGCGAAGCTTTCTTT. It is translated as CATSQGGSEAFF.

This clonotype was detected many times. The chain has TRBV27 and TRBJ2-7; TRBD1 aligns across 7 bases. The CDR3 runs 16 residues. Germline lookup yields CDR1 MNHEY and CDR2 SMNVEV (reference sequence). J was trimmed by 2 bases and V by 5 bases; bases with no gene match: 12. This CDR3 is CASSTHPGQTPYEQYF. The CDR3 DNA reads TGTGCCAGCAGTACCCATCCGGGACAGACACCCTACGAGCAGTACTTC.

The sample holds many counts of this clonotype. The chain recombines TRBV7-2 with TRBJ2-4; D is uncertain. V shed 0 bases and J shed 0 bases, with 12 bases lying between them. CDR3 size: 17 residues. CDR1 is SGHTA and CDR2 is FQGNSA in the germline V gene. The CDR3 is CASSLAYDRLAKNIQYF. The CDR3 region has the DNA TGTGCCAGCAGCTTAGCGTACGATCGCCTAGCCAAAAACATTCAGTACTTC.

In its sample, this clonotype was seen many times. J is TRBJ2-5 and V is TRBV2; D is perhaps TRBD2 (6 bases). Germline CDR1 reads SNHLY; CDR2 reads FYNNEI. The length of the CDR3 is 18 residues. With 2 bases removed from V and 5 bases from J, the gap between germline ends came to 24 bases. Here the CDR3 DNA reads TGTGCCAGCAGTGAAACCCAGGGCGGGGTCCTGGACGGGGAGACCCAGTACTTC. This sequence encodes CASSETQGGVLDGETQYF.

This clonotype showed up many times. The genes are TRBV29-1 and TRBJ2-1; D uncertain. Trimming took 3 bases from V and 8 from J, leaving 8 bases between them. CDR3 length: 11 residues. Germline CDR1 is SQVTM and CDR2 is ANQGSEA. CDR3 nucleotide sequence: TGCAGCGTTGACCTGGGCGATGAGCAGTTCTTC. Residues: CSVDLGDEQFF.

In its sample, this clonotype was seen many times. Relative to the germline gene, one junction end is altered; a read error may explain this. V gene TRBV20-1 combines with J gene TRBJ2-2; TRBD2 agrees at 8 bases. The CDR3 length is 12 residues. Germline V gene lookup returns CDR1 DFQATT and CDR2 SNEGSKA (reference sequence). As DNA, the CDR3 is TGCAGTTCTAGCGGGCCTACCGGGGAGCTGTTTTTT. Translation gives CSSSGPTGELFF.

This clonotype was observed many times. The chain has TRBV27 and TRBJ2-7; D is unresolved. The germline CDR1 and CDR2 sequences are MNHEY and SMNVEV (reference sequence). This CDR3 is 13 amino acids long. The V end was cut by 2 bases, the J end by 3 bases, with 8 bases between. Here the CDR3 DNA reads TGTGCCAGCAGTTTAACGCAAATCTACGAGCAGTACTTC. Residues: CASSLTQIYEQYF.

This clonotype appeared many times. The rearrangement links TRBV11-1 to TRBJ2-5, with D possibly being TRBD2 (6 bases). Deletions cut 2 bases from V and 0 bases from J, with 22 bases between. The CDR3 sequence is 19 residues long. Germline values: CDR1 SGHAT, CDR2 FQDESV (reference sequence). CDR3 DNA: TGTGCCAGCAGCTTAAAGGTGGGACTGGGCATCTCGTACCAAGAGACCCAGTACTTC. As protein: CASSLKVGLGISYQETQYF.

This clonotype was picked up many times. The chain uses TRBV6-5 and TRBJ1-5, with D unresolved. V gave up 6 bases and J gave up 0 bases, with 9 bases separating them. This CDR3 contains 14 residues. CDR1 MNHEY and CDR2 SVGAGI come from the germline V gene. The CDR3, as DNA: TGTGCCAGCAGCCCTCTAAGTAGCAATCAGCCCCAGCATTTT. It encodes CASSPLSSNQPQHF.

This clonotype was found many times. The V gene is TRBV7-8, the J gene TRBJ2-7, with D unresolved. Between the trimmed V and J ends, which lost 3 bases and 4 bases, there was a span of 13 bases. CDR1 and CDR2 (germline): SGHVS, FQNEAQ. The CDR3 length is 14 residues. CDR3 protein: CASSFKEDPYEQYF. DNA of the CDR3: TGTGCCAGCAGCTTTAAAGAGGACCCATACGAGCAGTACTTC. Combining the CDR3 with reference TRBV7-8 and TRBJ2-7 gives the whole variable domain GAGVSQSPRYKVAKRGQDVALRCDPISGHVSLFWYQQALGQGPEFLTYFQNEAQLDKSGLPSDRFFAERPEGSVSTLKIQRTQQEDSAVYLCASSFKEDPYEQYFGPGTRLTVT.

This clonotype was observed many times. The chain employs TRBV20-1 and TRBJ2-5; 9 nucleotides align to TRBD1. This CDR3 has 14 amino acids. V lost 1 base and J lost 4; bases outside the gene matches: 4. Germline CDR1 reads DFQATT; CDR2 reads SNEGSKA (reference sequence). The CDR3 region has the DNA TGCAGTGCTAGAGTGAAGGACAGGGGAGAGACCCAGTACTTC. Protein sequence: CSARVKDRGETQYF.

This clonotype was observed at least ten times. This chain joins TRBV12-3 or TRBV12-4 and TRBJ2-1; the D gene is possibly TRBD1 (6 bases). The V and J ends lost 10 bases and 0 bases respectively, with 13 bases between them. The CDR3 runs 14 residues. CDR3 nucleotides: TGTGCCACCGGGGCGGACAGCTCCTACAATGAGCAGTTCTTC. It encodes CATGADSSYNEQFF.

In this sample, this clonotype turned up many times. The rearrangement uses TRBV11-2 and TRBJ2-7; 11 bases align to TRBD1. Losses at the gene ends were 5 bases for V and 1 base for J; bases not matched to a gene: 4. From germline, CDR1 is SGHAT and CDR2 FQNNGV. This CDR3 is built from 15 residues. This CDR3 reads CASSNRDRGSYEQYF. The CDR3 nucleotides read TGTGCCAGCAGCAACCGGGACAGGGGGTCCTACGAGCAGTACTTC.

Many counts were recorded for this clonotype. V is TRBV12-3 or TRBV12-4 and J is TRBJ2-2, with D perhaps TRBD2 (5 bases). This CDR3 comprises 14 residues. Trimming pared 10 bases from V and 3 bases from J, leaving 15 bases between. This CDR3 reads CATPGVYDTGELFF. CDR3 coding DNA: TGTGCCACCCCCGGGGTATATGACACCGGGGAGCTGTTTTTT.

This clonotype was detected many times. The rearrangement joins TRBV28 to TRBJ2-7; TRBD2 is a possible D gene (6 bases). Germline-derived CDR1 and CDR2 are MDHEN and SYDVKM. V was shortened by 7 bases and J by 5 bases, with 18 bases between the two germline ends. The CDR3 covers 14 residues. CDR3 amino acids: CASTNLAFGNEQYF. The CDR3 DNA is TGTGCCAGCACTAACCTAGCGTTCGGGAACGAGCAGTACTTC.

This clonotype was counted ten times or more. The chain carries TRBV6-5 and TRBJ2-1; no definite D call. V lost 5 bases to trimming and J lost 0 bases, with 5 bases between them. The CDR3 length is 13 residues. Per the germline V gene, CDR1 is MNHEY and CDR2 is SVGAGI. The CDR3 DNA reads as TGTGCCAGCAGTCGGTCCTCCTACAATGAGCAGTTCTTC. Translating it yields CASSRSSYNEQFF.

The chain has TRBV5-8 and TRBJ2-3; D gene unclear. The ends were cut back, 0 bases at V and 0 bases at J, with 8 bases in the middle. CDR1 is SGHTS and CDR2 is YDEGEE in the germline V gene. The CDR3 contains 15 residues. For the CDR3, the DNA is TGTGCCAGCAGCTTGGGGCAGTCTAGCACAGATACGCAGTATTTT. This encodes CASSLGQSSTDTQYF. Looking up the rest from reference TRBV5-8 and TRBJ2-3 gives the full variable domain: EAGVTQSPTHLIKTRGQQATLRCSPISGHTSVYWYQQALGLGLQFLLWYDEGEERNRGNFPPRFSGRQFPNYSSELNVNALELEDSALYLCASSLGQSSTDTQYFGPGTRLTVL.

This clonotype came up many times. This chain uses TRBV20-1 with TRBJ2-1, with TRBD2 matching 11 bases. The CDR3 has 19 residues. Trimming cost V 6 bases and J 0 bases; bases outside gene matches: 16. Germline assignment: CDR1 DFQATT and CDR2 SNEGSKA (reference sequence). CDR3 DNA sequence: TGCAGTGCCCTGGGGAAACCGGGACTAGCGGAAAGCTCCTACAATGAGCAGTTCTTC. It translates to CSALGKPGLAESSYNEQFF.

This clonotype was detected ten times or more. The chain joins TRBV3-1 to TRBJ2-7; D remains unclear. In germline, CDR1 is LGHDT, CDR2 YNNKEL (reference sequence). Trimming took 5 bases from V and 4 from J, leaving 9 bases between them. The CDR3 totals 12 residues. CDR3 nucleotide sequence: TGTGCCAGCAGCTACGGGCCTTACGAGCAGTACTTC. It encodes CASSYGPYEQYF.